This T cell receptor beta chain was recorded in a study of blood T cell repertoires in COVID-19. The CDR3 loop spans 15 amino acids. Germline values: CDR1 SGHTA, CDR2 FQGTGA. V was cut by 4 bases and J by 2 bases, with 13 bases left in between. Only in-frame clones appear in the TCRdb table, and some are missing; sequencing was by immunoSEQ multiplex PCR. Here the sample spans under 300,000 clones, approximately 83% being singletons. The V call is TRBV7-3, the J call TRBJ2-3; D might be TRBD2 (6 bases). The sample taken for sequencing was PBMCs or T cells enriched from blood (not recorded which). The sequence was obtained from a man aged 45-60 years who had recovered from COVID-19. The CDR3 is CASSYGGATTDTQYF. CDR3 nucleotide sequence: TGTGCCAGCAGCTACGGCGGGGCTACCACAGATACGCAGTATTTT.